Below, one TCR beta chain is given with its context. Libraries were prepared by immunoSEQ multiplex PCR; TCRdb keeps only in-frame clonotypes and omits some of them. The sample contains roughly 2.2 million clones, approximately 95% of which appear only once. CDR1 is SGHVS, CDR2 FQNEAQ, per germline. The CDR3 length is 15 residues. V trimming: 2 bases; J trimming: 2 bases; junction bases outside the gene matches: 5. This sample was taken from a study of shared clonotypes between healthy human individuals. The sample was naive CD4+ T cells from PBMCs. The subset here: CD45RA+ positively selected. The rearrangement uses TRBV7-8 and TRBJ2-7; 8 positions match TRBD1. The receptor's source is a man between 18 and 35 years old in good health. Some clones in this sample may be carry-over from other donors' samples. The CDR3 DNA is TGTGCCAGCAGCTTAACCAGGACAGGGACCTACGAGCAGTACTTC. Amino acids: CASSLTRTGTYEQYF.